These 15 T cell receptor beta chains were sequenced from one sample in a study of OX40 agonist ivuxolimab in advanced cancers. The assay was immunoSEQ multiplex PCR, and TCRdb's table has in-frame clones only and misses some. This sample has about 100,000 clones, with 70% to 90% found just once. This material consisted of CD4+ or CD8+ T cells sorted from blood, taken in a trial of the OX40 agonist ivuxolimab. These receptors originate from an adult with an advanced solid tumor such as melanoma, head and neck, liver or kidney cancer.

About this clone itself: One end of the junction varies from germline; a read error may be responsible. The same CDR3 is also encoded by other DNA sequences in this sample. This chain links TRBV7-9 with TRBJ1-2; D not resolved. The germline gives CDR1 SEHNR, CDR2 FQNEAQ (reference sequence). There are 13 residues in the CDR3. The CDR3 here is CASSLGEGHGYTF. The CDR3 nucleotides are TGTGCTAGCAGCTTAGGAGAGGGTCATGGCTACACCTTC.

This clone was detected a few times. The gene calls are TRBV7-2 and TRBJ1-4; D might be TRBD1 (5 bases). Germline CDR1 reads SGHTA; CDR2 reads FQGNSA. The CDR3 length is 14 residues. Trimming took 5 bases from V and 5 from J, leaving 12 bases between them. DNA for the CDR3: TGTGCCAGCAGCCGACAGAGCTTGAATGAAAAACTGTTTTTT. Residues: CASSRQSLNEKLFF.

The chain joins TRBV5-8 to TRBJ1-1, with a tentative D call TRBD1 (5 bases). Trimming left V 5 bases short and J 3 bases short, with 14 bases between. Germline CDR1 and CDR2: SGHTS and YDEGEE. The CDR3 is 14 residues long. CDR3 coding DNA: TGTGCCAGCAGACACGACAGTTCCTACACTGAAGCTTTCTTT. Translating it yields CASRHDSSYTEAFF.

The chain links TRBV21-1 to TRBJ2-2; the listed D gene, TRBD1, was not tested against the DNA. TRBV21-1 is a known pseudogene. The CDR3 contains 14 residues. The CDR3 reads CASPTGGHTGELFF. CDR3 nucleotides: TGTGCCAGCCCGACAGGGGGCCACACCGGGGAGCTGTTTTTT.

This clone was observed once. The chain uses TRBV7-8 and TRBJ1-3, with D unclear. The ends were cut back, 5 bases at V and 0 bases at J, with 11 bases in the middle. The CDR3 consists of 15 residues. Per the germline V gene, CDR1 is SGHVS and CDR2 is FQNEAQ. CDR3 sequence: CASSPVGGSGNTIYF. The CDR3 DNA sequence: TGTGCCAGCAGCCCGGTAGGCGGCTCTGGAAACACCATATATTTT.

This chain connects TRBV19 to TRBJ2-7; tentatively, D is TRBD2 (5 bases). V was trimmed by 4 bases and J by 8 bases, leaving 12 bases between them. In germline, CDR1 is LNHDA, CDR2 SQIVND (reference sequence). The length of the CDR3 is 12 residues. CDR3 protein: CASSTEGGKQYF. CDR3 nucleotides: TGTGCCAGTAGTACCGAAGGAGGCAAGCAGTACTTC.

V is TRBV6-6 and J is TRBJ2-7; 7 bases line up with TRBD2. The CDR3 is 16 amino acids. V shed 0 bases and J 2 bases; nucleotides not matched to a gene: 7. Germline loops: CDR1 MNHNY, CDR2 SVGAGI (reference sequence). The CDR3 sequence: CASSYSRSGNTYEQYF. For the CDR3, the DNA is TGTGCCAGCAGTTACTCGAGAAGCGGGAACACCTACGAGCAGTACTTC.

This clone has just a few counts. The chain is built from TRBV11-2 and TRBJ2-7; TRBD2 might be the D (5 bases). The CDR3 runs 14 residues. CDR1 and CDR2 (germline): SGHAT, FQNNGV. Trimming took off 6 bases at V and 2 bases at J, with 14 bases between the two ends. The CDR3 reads CASREANLPYEQYF. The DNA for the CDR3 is TGTGCCAGCAGGGAGGCCAATCTACCCTACGAGCAGTACTTC.

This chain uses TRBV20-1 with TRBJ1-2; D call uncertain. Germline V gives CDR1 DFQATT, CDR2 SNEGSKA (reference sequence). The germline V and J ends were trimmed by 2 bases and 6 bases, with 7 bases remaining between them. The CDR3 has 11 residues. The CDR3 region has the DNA TGCAGTGCTAGATCCGGGAATGGCTACACCTTC. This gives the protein CSARSGNGYTF.

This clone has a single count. CDR3 amino acids: CASSIWQGARIQPQHF. CDR3 in DNA: TGTGCCAGCAGCATCTGGCAGGGGGCGCGGATTCAGCCCCAGCATTTT. The chain is built from TRBV5-6 and TRBJ1-5, with TRBD1 matching over 8 bases. With V trimmed by 4 bases and J by 6 bases, 12 bases remained unmatched. Germline assignment: CDR1 SGHDT and CDR2 YYEEEE. The CDR3 runs to 16 residues.

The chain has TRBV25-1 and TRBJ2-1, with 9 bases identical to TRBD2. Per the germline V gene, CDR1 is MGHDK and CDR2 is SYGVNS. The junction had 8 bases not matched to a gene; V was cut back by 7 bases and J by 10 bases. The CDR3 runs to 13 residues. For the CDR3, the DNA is TGTGCCAGCATCCCGGCGGGGGGGCGAGAGCAGTTCTTC. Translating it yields CASIPAGGREQFF.

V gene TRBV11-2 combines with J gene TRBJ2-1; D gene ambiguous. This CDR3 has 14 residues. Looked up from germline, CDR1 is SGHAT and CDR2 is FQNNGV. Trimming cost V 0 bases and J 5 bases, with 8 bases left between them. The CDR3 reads CASSLEPTHNEQFF. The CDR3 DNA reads TGTGCCAGCAGCTTAGAACCGACCCACAATGAGCAGTTCTTC.

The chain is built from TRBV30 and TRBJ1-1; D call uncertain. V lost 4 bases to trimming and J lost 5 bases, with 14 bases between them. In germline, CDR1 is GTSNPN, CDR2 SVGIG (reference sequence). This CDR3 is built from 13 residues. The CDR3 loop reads CAWTKVGGTEAFF. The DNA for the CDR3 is TGTGCCTGGACAAAGGTGGGTGGGACTGAAGCTTTCTTT.

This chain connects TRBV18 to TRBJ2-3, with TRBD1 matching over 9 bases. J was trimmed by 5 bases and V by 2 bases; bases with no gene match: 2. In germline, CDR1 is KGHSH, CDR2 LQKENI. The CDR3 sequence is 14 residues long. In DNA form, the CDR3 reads TGTGCCAGCTCACCAGGGACAGGGATAGATACGCAGTATTTT. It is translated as CASSPGTGIDTQYF.

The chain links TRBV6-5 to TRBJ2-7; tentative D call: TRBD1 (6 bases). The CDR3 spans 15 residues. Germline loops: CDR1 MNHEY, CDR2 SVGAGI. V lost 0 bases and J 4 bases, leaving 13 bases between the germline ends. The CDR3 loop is CASSYSWTEPYEQYF. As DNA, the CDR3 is TGTGCCAGCAGTTACTCGTGGACAGAACCGTACGAGCAGTACTTC.